This is a list of T cell receptor beta chains from one sample in a study of Tregs in tolerant kidney transplant recipients. TCRdb's table, derived via immunoSEQ multiplex PCR, lists solely in-frame clones and lacks some. The sample lists about 240,000 clones; about four fifths were seen once. Sequencing was performed on CD4+ T cells from blood. The receptors were gathered from a human donor in good health. The CDR3 runs from the conserved cysteine through the conserved F or W. Fields, in order: CDR3 protein, CDR3 DNA, V gene, clone size, D gene, J gene. The D gene is left open where the match is weak. Clone size is given for some rows only: seen once, a few or many times, or a class if the clone is expanded.

CDR3aa: CASSLRRGAQETQYF
CDR3nt: TGTGCCAGCAGTTTAAGGCGGGGGGCTCAAGAGACCCAGTACTTC
v_gene: TRBV27
abundance: -
d_gene: TRBD2
j_gene: TRBJ2-5

CDR3aa: CASSSPHRLFF
CDR3nt: TGTGCTAGCAGTTCCCCCCACCGACTGTTTTTT
v_gene: TRBV6-5
abundance: -
d_gene: -
j_gene: TRBJ1-4

CDR3aa: CASSEAGLATSYNEQFF
CDR3nt: TGTGCCAGCAGTGAAGCGGGGCTAGCGACCTCCTACAATGAGCAGTTCTTC
v_gene: TRBV6-1
abundance: -
d_gene: -
j_gene: TRBJ2-1

CDR3aa: CASSLARGVNEKLFF
CDR3nt: TGCGCCAGCAGCTTGGCGAGGGGGGTGAATGAAAAACTGTTTTTT
v_gene: TRBV5-1
abundance: -
d_gene: -
j_gene: TRBJ1-4

CDR3aa: CASSLNNSPLHF
CDR3nt: TGTGCCAGCAGTTTGAATAATTCACCCCTCCACTTT
v_gene: TRBV27
abundance: -
d_gene: -
j_gene: TRBJ1-6

CDR3aa: CASSTHRDVRLSNQPQHF
CDR3nt: TGTGCCAGCAGTACGCACCGGGACGTACGACTTAGCAATCAGCCCCAGCATTTT
v_gene: TRBV2
abundance: -
d_gene: -
j_gene: TRBJ1-5

CDR3aa: CAWSGRTYGYTF
CDR3nt: TGTGCCTGGAGTGGGAGGACCTATGGCTACACCTTC
v_gene: TRBV30
abundance: -
d_gene: -
j_gene: TRBJ1-2

CDR3aa: CASSVGQGNTEAFF
CDR3nt: TGTGCCAGCAGCGTAGGACAGGGGAATACTGAAGCTTTCTTT
v_gene: TRBV9
abundance: -
d_gene: TRBD1
j_gene: TRBJ1-1

CDR3aa: CASSFPGGSYTF
CDR3nt: TGTGCCAGCAGCTTCCCAGGGGGGAGCTACACCTTC
v_gene: TRBV7-9
abundance: few
d_gene: TRBD1
j_gene: TRBJ1-2

CDR3aa: CASSLPGNRQPQHF
CDR3nt: TGTGCCAGCAGCTTACCAGGGAACCGTCAGCCCCAGCATTTT
v_gene: TRBV7-8
abundance: once
d_gene: -
j_gene: TRBJ1-5

CDR3aa: CASSPGAGTANYEQYF
CDR3nt: TGTGCCAGCTCACCGGGGGCAGGGACGGCTAACTACGAGCAGTACTTC
v_gene: TRBV18
abundance: -
d_gene: -
j_gene: TRBJ2-7

CDR3aa: CSTAQGDTEAFF
CDR3nt: TGCAGCACGGCTCAGGGGGACACTGAAGCTTTCTTT
v_gene: TRBV29-1
abundance: -
d_gene: TRBD1
j_gene: TRBJ1-1

CDR3aa: CASSFSQIRWADTQYF
CDR3nt: TGTGCCAGCAGCTTTTCTCAGATAAGGTGGGCAGATACGCAGTATTTT
v_gene: TRBV7-8
abundance: -
d_gene: -
j_gene: TRBJ2-3

CDR3aa: CASSSTGSGGIRYF
CDR3nt: TGTGCCAGCAGTTCTACAGGGTCCGGAGGGATTCGATACTTC
v_gene: TRBV7-6
abundance: -
d_gene: -
j_gene: TRBJ2-7

CDR3aa: CALDRGLIYNEQFF
CDR3nt: TGTGCGCTGGACAGGGGTTTGATTTACAATGAGCAGTTCTTC
v_gene: TRBV30
abundance: -
d_gene: TRBD1
j_gene: TRBJ2-1

CDR3aa: CASSFGPLGELFF
CDR3nt: TGTGCCAGCAGCTTCGGCCCCTTGGGGGAGCTGTTTTTT
v_gene: TRBV7-9
abundance: -
d_gene: -
j_gene: TRBJ2-2